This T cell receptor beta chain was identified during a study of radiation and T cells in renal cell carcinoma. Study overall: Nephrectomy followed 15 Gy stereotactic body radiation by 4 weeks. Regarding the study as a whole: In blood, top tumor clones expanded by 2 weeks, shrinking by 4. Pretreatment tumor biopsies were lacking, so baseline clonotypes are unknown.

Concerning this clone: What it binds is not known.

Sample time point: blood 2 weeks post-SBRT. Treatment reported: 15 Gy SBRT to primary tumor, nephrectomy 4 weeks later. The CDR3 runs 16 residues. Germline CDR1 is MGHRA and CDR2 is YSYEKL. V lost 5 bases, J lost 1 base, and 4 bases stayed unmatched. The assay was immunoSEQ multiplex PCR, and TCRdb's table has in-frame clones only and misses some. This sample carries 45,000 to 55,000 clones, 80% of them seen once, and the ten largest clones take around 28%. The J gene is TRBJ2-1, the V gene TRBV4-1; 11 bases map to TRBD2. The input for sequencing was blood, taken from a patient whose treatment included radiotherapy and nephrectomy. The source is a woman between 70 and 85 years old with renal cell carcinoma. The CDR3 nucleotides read TGCGCCAGCAGCTTAAGACTAGCGGGATCCTACAATGAGCAGTTCTTC. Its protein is CASSLRLAGSYNEQFF.